This is a list of T cell receptor beta chains from one sample in a study of blood T cell repertoires in COVID-19. Using immunoSEQ multiplex PCR, the repertoire was profiled, and TCRdb retains in-frame clones only, with some absent. The data contain some 290,000 clones, approximately 90% of them singletons. The specimen was PBMCs or T cells enriched from blood (not recorded which). The receptor set was obtained from a middle-aged woman with acute COVID-19. CDR3s include the opening cysteine and the closing phenylalanine or tryptophan. Each record gives: V gene, D gene, clone size, J gene, CDR3 length, CDR3 protein, CDR3 DNA. A D gene is named only where the DNA matches it firmly. Rows may omit the clone size; those that give it use once, few, many or a size class.

TRBV21-1	.	.	TRBJ2-5	13	CASSKGQGGTQYF	TGTGCCAGCAGCAAAGGGCAGGGGGGGACCCAGTACTTC
TRBV24-1	TRBD2	.	TRBJ2-5	16	CATSGVGGRAAETQYF	TGTGCCACCAGTGGAGTTGGCGGGAGGGCGGCTGAGACCCAGTACTTC
TRBV18	.	.	TRBJ2-3	13	CASCRLLTDTQYF	TGTGCCAGCTGCAGGCTCTTGACAGATACGCAGTATTTT
TRBV19	.	.	TRBJ1-1	13	CASSSQGNTEAFF	TGTGCCAGTAGTTCACAGGGTAACACTGAAGCTTTCTTT
TRBV4-2	TRBD1	.	TRBJ2-1	17	CASSQEGGTGSYNEQFF	TGTGCCAGCAGCCAAGAGGGCGGGACAGGGAGCTACAATGAGCAGTTCTTC
TRBV4-3	TRBD2	.	TRBJ2-1	19	CASSQHLAGGPRNHNEQFF	TGCGCCAGCAGCCAACACCTAGCGGGAGGGCCCCGAAACCACAATGAGCAGTTCTTC
TRBV20-1	TRBD2	.	TRBJ2-7	16	CSASAAAAGGSYEQYF	TGCAGTGCTAGTGCCGCGGCAGCGGGAGGGAGCTACGAGCAGTACTTC
TRBV19	.	.	TRBJ1-6	16	CASSIDRDGVYSPLHF	TGTGCCAGTAGTATTGATCGGGATGGAGTTTATTCACCCCTCCACTTT
TRBV27	.	.	TRBJ2-1	15	CASSEYPTGTNEQFF	TGTGCCAGCAGTGAATACCCTACAGGGACCAATGAGCAGTTCTTC
TRBV18	.	.	TRBJ1-4	15	CASSRTQGGSEKLFF	TGTGCCAGCTCACGGACACAGGGAGGGAGTGAAAAACTGTTTTTT
TRBV9	.	.	TRBJ1-1	13	CASSPRRSTEAFF	TGTGCCAGCAGCCCTAGACGGTCCACTGAAGCTTTCTTT
TRBV19	.	.	TRBJ2-5	12	CASSIAEETQYF	TGTGCCAGTAGTATTGCAGAAGAGACCCAGTACTTC
TRBV4-1	.	few	TRBJ2-7	15	CASSQERVSSYEQYF	TGCGCCAGCAGCCAAGAACGGGTGAGCTCCTACGAGCAGTACTTC
TRBV27	.	.	TRBJ1-5	14	CASSGAGGNQPQHF	TGTGCCAGCAGTGGGGCAGGGGGCAATCAGCCCCAGCATTTT
TRBV6-5	.	once	TRBJ2-7	12	CASTTESYEQYF	TGTGCCAGCACGACGGAGAGCTACGAGCAGTACTTC
TRBV7-9	TRBD1	.	TRBJ2-5	16	CASSFLLGTGAETQYF	TGTGCCAGCAGCTTTCTTCTTGGGACAGGGGCAGAGACCCAGTACTTC
TRBV25-1	.	.	TRBJ1-4	13	CASSEGGREKLFF	TGTGCCAGCAGTGAGGGGGGGAGGGAAAAACTGTTTTTT
TRBV11-2	.	.	TRBJ1-1	15	CASSPGGGVKTEAFF	TGTGCCAGCAGCCCCGGGGGTGGGGTGAAGACTGAAGCTTTCTTT
TRBV19	.	.	TRBJ1-5	17	CASSPPGNRYSNQPQHF	TGTGCCAGTAGTCCCCCAGGGAACAGGTATAGCAATCAGCCCCAGCATTTT
TRBV30	TRBD1	.	TRBJ1-5	13	CALSGQGNQPQHF	TGTGCCTTATCAGGACAGGGCAATCAGCCCCAGCATTTT
TRBV24-1	TRBD2	.	TRBJ2-5	16	CATSDLQGGSQETQYF	TGTGCCACCAGTGATTTGCAGGGAGGGTCCCAAGAGACCCAGTACTTC
TRBV6-5	TRBD1	.	TRBJ1-2	14	CASRTTGGTYGYTF	TGTGCCAGCAGGACAACAGGGGGCACGTATGGCTACACCTTC
TRBV28	TRBD1	.	TRBJ1-5	16	CASSRRDRGGSQPQHF	TGTGCCAGCAGCCGCCGGGACAGGGGGGGCTCTCAGCCCCAGCATTTT
TRBV4-1	.	few	TRBJ1-6	14	CASSPAGGNSPLHF	TGCGCCAGCAGCCCCGCGGGGGGTAATTCACCCCTCCACTTT
TRBV24-1	.	.	TRBJ1-2	16	CATSDSKGHSNYGYTF	TGTGCCACCAGTGATTCTAAGGGGCACTCTAACTATGGCTACACCTTC
TRBV19	.	.	TRBJ2-7	17	CASSIRAQGGSSREQYF	TGTGCCAGTAGTATCAGAGCTCAGGGGGGATCCTCGCGCGAGCAGTACTTC
TRBV3-1/TRBV3-2	.	.	TRBJ1-6	16	CASSQALPSSHSPLHF	TGTGCCAGCAGCCAAGCCCTCCCGAGTTCTCATTCACCCCTCCACTTT
TRBV7-6	.	.	TRBJ1-5	17	CASSLESGGYSNQPQHF	TGTGCCAGCAGCTTAGAGTCCGGGGGGTATAGCAATCAGCCCCAGCATTTT
TRBV6-4	.	.	TRBJ2-3	13	CASSEGDSHTQYF	TGTGCCAGCAGTGAAGGGGACTCTCATACGCAGTATTTT
TRBV29-1	TRBD1	.	TRBJ1-2	13	CSVERDSNYGYTF	TGCAGCGTTGAGAGGGACAGTAACTATGGCTACACCTTC
TRBV7-8	TRBD2	.	TRBJ2-7	15	CASSLEAGGLYEQYF	TGTGCCAGCAGCTTAGAAGCGGGAGGACTCTACGAGCAGTACTTC
TRBV7-9	TRBD2	.	TRBJ2-5	17	CASSPPIQRGLFGTQYF	TGTGCCAGCAGCCCTCCTATTCAGCGGGGGCTTTTTGGGACCCAGTACTTC
TRBV5-6	TRBD2	.	TRBJ2-3	15	CASSIRGGAPDTQYF	TGTGCCAGCAGCATTCGCGGGGGGGCCCCAGATACGCAGTATTTT
TRBV27	TRBD2	.	TRBJ2-1	16	CASSPRTRVSYNEQFF	TGTGCCAGCAGTCCCAGGACTAGGGTATCCTACAATGAGCAGTTCTTC
TRBV7-9	TRBD1	.	TRBJ2-7	14	CASSSGQTSYEQYF	TGTGCCAGCAGCTCGGGACAGACCTCCTACGAGCAGTACTTC
TRBV7-9	TRBD1	.	TRBJ1-4	14	CASRVDRGHEKLFF	TGTGCCAGCAGGGTTGACAGGGGCCATGAAAAACTGTTTTTT
TRBV19	.	.	TRBJ1-1	13	CASASQGNTEAFF	TGTGCCAGTGCGTCACAGGGAAACACTGAAGCTTTCTTT
TRBV24-1	TRBD1	.	TRBJ2-2	16	CATSGGTGGVGGELFF	TGTGCCACCAGCGGGGGGACAGGGGGCGTTGGCGGGGAGCTGTTTTTT
TRBV6-6	.	.	TRBJ2-1	13	CASSWTEYNEQFF	TGTGCCAGCAGTTGGACAGAGTACAATGAGCAGTTCTTC
TRBV6-2/TRBV6-3	TRBD1	.	TRBJ2-2	16	CASSKMTGWGTGELFF	TGTGCCAGCAGTAAGATGACAGGGTGGGGCACCGGGGAGCTGTTTTTT
TRBV5-6	.	.	TRBJ1-4	14	CASSLRGGAEELFF	TGTGCCAGCAGCTTACGCGGCGGGGCCGAGGAACTGTTTTTT
TRBV5-1	.	.	TRBJ1-1	18	CASSLGFGSGKGNTEAFF	TGCGCCAGCAGCTTGGGGTTCGGGAGTGGGAAGGGGAACACTGAAGCTTTCTTT
TRBV12-3/TRBV12-4	.	.	TRBJ1-2	13	CASSPIANYGYTF	TGTGCCAGCAGTCCGATAGCTAACTATGGCTACACCTTC
TRBV3-1/TRBV3-2	TRBD1	.	TRBJ2-2	14	CASRDRGSGGELFF	TGTGCCAGCAGGGACAGGGGGTCCGGCGGGGAGCTGTTTTTT
TRBV30	TRBD2	.	TRBJ2-7	13	CAWSRLAGDEQYF	TGTGCCTGGAGTCGACTAGCGGGTGACGAGCAGTACTTC
TRBV6-2/TRBV6-3	.	.	TRBJ2-7	14	CASSYSGGVGEQYF	TGTGCCAGCAGTTACTCAGGAGGGGTGGGAGAGCAGTACTTC
TRBV15	.	.	TRBJ2-1	15	CATSIHEDFYNEQFF	TGTGCCACCAGCATACACGAAGACTTCTACAATGAGCAGTTCTTC
TRBV2	.	.	TRBJ1-2	13	CASLGGHSYGYTF	TGTGCCAGCCTCGGGGGGCATAGCTATGGCTACACCTTC
TRBV19	.	.	TRBJ1-1	13	CASSISTGTEAFF	TGTGCCAGTAGTATCAGTACAGGGACTGAAGCTTTCTTT
TRBV9	.	.	TRBJ1-6	11	CASSANGPLHF	TGTGCCAGCAGCGCGAACGGACCCCTCCACTTT
TRBV10-3	TRBD2	.	TRBJ2-7	15	CAISDGLAGVVEQYF	TGTGCCATCAGTGATGGGCTAGCGGGAGTAGTAGAGCAGTACTTC
TRBV4-1	TRBD2	.	TRBJ2-5	17	CASSQERLAGSQETQYF	TGCGCCAGCAGCCAAGAAAGACTAGCGGGGTCCCAAGAGACCCAGTACTTC
TRBV11-3	.	.	TRBJ1-4	13	CASSPPGPEKLFF	TGTGCCAGCAGCCCGCCCGGTCCCGAAAAACTGTTTTTT
TRBV28	TRBD1	.	TRBJ1-5	15	CASSSHRGSSQPQHF	TGTGCCAGCAGTTCCCACAGGGGTTCAAGCCAGCCCCAGCATTTT
TRBV7-3	TRBD1	.	TRBJ2-5	14	CASSPTGGRETQYF	TGTGCCAGCAGCCCCACAGGGGGGAGGGAGACCCAGTACTTC
TRBV6-5	.	.	TRBJ2-3	13	CASSKRGSDTQYF	TGTGCCAGCAGTAAAAGGGGGTCAGATACGCAGTATTTT
TRBV18	TRBD2	.	TRBJ2-7	17	CASSHGTSGRGSYEQYF	TGTGCCAGCTCACACGGGACTAGCGGGAGGGGCTCCTACGAGCAGTACTTC
TRBV5-1	.	.	TRBJ1-6	13	CASTAGPNSPLHF	TGCGCCAGCACCGCAGGGCCTAATTCACCCCTCCACTTT
TRBV6-6	TRBD1	once	TRBJ1-5	19	CASSPGGTGGYDSNQPQHF	TGTGCCAGCAGTCCGGGGGGGACAGGGGGCTATGATAGCAATCAGCCCCAGCATTTT
TRBV6-5	TRBD1	.	TRBJ1-4	15	CASRPQGDSREKLFF	TGTGCCAGCAGACCCCAGGGGGATAGTCGTGAAAAACTGTTTTTT